Each of the 20 T cell receptor beta chains below was sequenced from the same sample in a study of T cell changes during pregnancy in multiple sclerosis (dated by TCRdb to about 2019). Library prep was done by the immunoSEQ multiplex PCR assay. What TCRdb holds here is the immuneACCESS table cut down to in-frame rearrangements. Part of the clones is not present; checked against another copy, under half of the missing clones reflect an unresolved V gene, and the others are unexplained. This sample gives about 20,000 clones in total; roughly nine tenths of them show up just once. The ten top clones hold 15% to 20% of the sample. This material consisted of CD8+ T cells from peripheral blood mononuclear cells, taken after pregnancy. The receptors shown here come from a female donor in good health, enrolled as a control in a pregnancy study.

This clone appeared once. The chain couples TRBV2 to TRBJ1-2, with D unresolved. Per germline, CDR1 SNHLY and CDR2 FYNNEI. Trimming cost V 7 bases and J 3 bases, with 12 bases left between them. The CDR3 runs 13 residues. This CDR3 reads CASKDGGYYGYTF. CDR3 nucleotide sequence: TGTGCCAGCAAGGACGGAGGCTACTATGGCTACACCTTC.

The rearrangement uses TRBV10-3 and TRBJ1-1, with D unresolved. Trimming removed 0 bases at V and 1 base at J, with 15 bases between. Per the germline V gene, CDR1 is ENHRY and CDR2 is SYGVKD. The CDR3 length is 17 residues. The CDR3 DNA follows: TGTGCCATCAGTGAGTCGATGTACTCCCCTGAGAACACTGAAGCTTTCTTT. It specifies CAISESMYSPENTEAFF.

The chain joins TRBV7-9 to TRBJ2-5; no clear D. This CDR3 is 13 amino acids long. V lost 5 bases and J lost 0, with 7 bases in between. Germline V gene sequence: CDR1 SEHNR, CDR2 FQNEAQ (reference sequence). The CDR3 protein is CASSVDNQETQYF. The DNA of the CDR3 is TGTGCCAGCAGCGTCGACAACCAAGAGACCCAGTACTTC. The variable domain in full, with the rest retrieved from reference TRBV7-9 and TRBJ2-5, is DTGVSQNPRHKITKRGQNVTFRCDPISEHNRLYWYRQTLGQGPEFLTYFQNEAQLEKSRLLSDRFSAERPKGSFSTLEIQRTEQGDSAMYLCASSVDNQETQYFGPGTRLLVL.

The J gene is TRBJ2-5, the V gene TRBV27; 7 nucleotides agree with TRBD1. The CDR3 is 14 residues long. From germline, CDR1 is MNHEY and CDR2 SMNVEV (reference sequence). Trimming cost V 2 bases and J 3 bases; bases outside gene matches: 3. The CDR3 region has the DNA TGTGCCAGCAGTTTAGGACAGGCCAAAGAGACCCAGTACTTC. Translating it yields CASSLGQAKETQYF.

This chain connects TRBV27 to TRBJ1-6, with 7 bases fitting TRBD1. Trimming at V came to 6 bases and at J to 1 base, leaving 9 bases not matched to a gene. Germline V gives CDR1 MNHEY, CDR2 SMNVEV (reference sequence). This CDR3 comprises 17 residues. The CDR3 DNA sequence: TGTGCCAGCAGGCCCCTGACAGGGAGGTCCTATAATTCACCCCTCCACTTT. Protein sequence: CASRPLTGRSYNSPLHF.

This chain joins TRBV6-5 and TRBJ1-1; D is undetermined. Germline CDR1 and CDR2: MNHEY and SVGAGI. V was clipped by 4 bases and J by 1 base, with 16 bases between them. The CDR3 covers 16 residues. The CDR3, as DNA: TGTGCCAGCAGTTTTTATTCGACTCCCACGAACACTGAAGCTTTCTTT. It encodes CASSFYSTPTNTEAFF.

The chain recombines TRBV27 with TRBJ2-7, with 7 bases aligning to TRBD1. This CDR3 has 14 residues. V lost 5 bases and J lost 2; bases outside the gene matches: 6. Germline-derived CDR1 and CDR2 are MNHEY and SMNVEV (reference sequence). In nucleotides, the CDR3 is TGTGCCAGCAGTCCGGGACAGAACCCCTACGAGCAGTACTTC. As protein: CASSPGQNPYEQYF.

The V and J genes are TRBV27 and TRBJ2-3; D is ambiguous. V was pared by 3 bases and J by 3 bases, with 13 bases between. Germline-derived CDR1 and CDR2 are MNHEY and SMNVEV (reference sequence). CDR3 length: 15 amino acids. The DNA for the CDR3 is TGTGCCAGCAGTTTTTATCCAAAGCTTACAGATACGCAGTATTTT. Its protein product is CASSFYPKLTDTQYF.

The CDR3 region is CASLGRGDYEQYF. In DNA form, the CDR3 reads TGTGCCAGCCTTGGCAGGGGCGATTACGAGCAGTACTTC. The chain combines TRBV2 with TRBJ2-7; D possibly corresponds to TRBD1 (6 bases). This CDR3 comprises 13 residues. CDR1 and CDR2 (germline): SNHLY, FYNNEI. The ends were cut back, 8 bases at V and 4 bases at J, with 15 bases in the middle.

This chain links TRBV7-9 with TRBJ2-7; TRBD2 matches 8 bases. Trimming removed 5 bases from V and 2 bases from J; junction bases left unmatched: 8. CDR3 length: 15 amino acids. Germline V CDR1 and CDR2: SEHNR, FQNEAQ (reference sequence). CDR3 sequence: CASSQSGSDAYEQYF. In DNA form, the CDR3 reads TGTGCCAGCAGCCAAAGCGGGAGTGACGCCTACGAGCAGTACTTC.

The rearrangement links TRBV10-3 to TRBJ2-7, with 8 nucleotides matching TRBD2. Trimming removed 6 bases from V and 3 bases from J; junction bases left unmatched: 16. CDR3 size: 17 residues. Germline V gives CDR1 ENHRY, CDR2 SYGVKD. DNA of the CDR3: TGTGCCATCAGAATTGGAACTAGCGGAGAGAACGACTACGAGCAGTACTTC. Translation gives CAIRIGTSGENDYEQYF.

This clone was counted only a few times. This rearrangement joins TRBV19 to TRBJ2-6; 7 nucleotides align to TRBD1. Germline trimming cut 7 bases from V and 0 bases from J; bases unmatched to any gene: 12. Germline-derived CDR1 and CDR2 are LNHDA and SQIVND (reference sequence). The CDR3 is 18 amino acids. The DNA of the CDR3 is TGTGCCAGTAATATGGGGGACAGCGCTTACTCTGGGGCCAACGTCCTGACTTTC. This gives the protein CASNMGDSAYSGANVLTF.

The gene calls are TRBV16 and TRBJ2-7; D unclear. The CDR3 contains 13 residues. Trimming removed 0 bases at V and 3 bases at J, with 6 bases between. CDR1 KGHSY and CDR2 FQNENV come from the germline V gene. CDR3 sequence (DNA): TGTGCCAGCAGCCAATCGATCGGCTACGAGCAGTACTTC. Protein sequence: CASSQSIGYEQYF.

The rearrangement joins TRBV10-3 to TRBJ2-7; D is possibly TRBD2 (6 bases). The CDR3 covers 14 residues. Germline CDR1 is ENHRY and CDR2 is SYGVKD. V was trimmed by 5 bases and J by 2 bases, leaving 13 bases between them. The CDR3 loop reads CAISSGTDTYEQYF. CDR3 nucleotide sequence: TGTGCCATCAGTTCCGGGACTGATACCTACGAGCAGTACTTC.

A single count supports this clone. This chain joins TRBV4-3 and TRBJ2-1; 11 bases are a match to TRBD2. V dropped 0 bases and J dropped 0; count of bases not matched to a gene: 10. This CDR3 has 20 residues. The V gene's germline CDR1 is LGHNA and CDR2 YSLEER. Here the CDR3 reads CASSQDSGLAGGVSYNEQFF. In DNA, the CDR3 is TGCGCCAGCAGCCAAGATAGCGGGCTAGCGGGGGGTGTCTCCTACAATGAGCAGTTCTTC.

The gene calls are TRBV4-1 and TRBJ2-5; D remains ambiguous. Deletions cut 1 base from V and 5 bases from J, with 11 bases between. The length of the CDR3 is 14 residues. CDR1 is MGHRA and CDR2 is YSYEKL in the germline V gene. The CDR3 coding sequence is TGCGCCAGCAGCCAAGCGGCAGGAAAGGAGACCCAGTACTTC. Its translation is CASSQAAGKETQYF.

This clone appeared a single time. This chain joins TRBV9 and TRBJ2-7, with D maybe TRBD2 (6 bases). V shed 7 bases and J shed 0 bases, with 11 bases lying between them. The CDR3 totals 13 residues. Germline CDR1 is SGDLS and CDR2 is YYNGEE. The CDR3 bases are TGTGCCAGCGGCGGCGGGGACTCCTACGAGCAGTACTTC. Its protein is CASGGGDSYEQYF.

This chain joins TRBV6-1 and TRBJ2-5; D perhaps matches TRBD2 (5 bases). This CDR3 is 16 amino acids long. Germline CDR1 and CDR2: MNHNS and SASEGT. The ends were cut back, 2 bases at V and 2 bases at J, with 15 bases in the middle. Here the CDR3 reads CASSETGFSYQETQYF. The DNA of the CDR3 is TGTGCCAGCAGTGAAACGGGGTTTAGTTATCAAGAGACCCAGTACTTC.

This rearrangement joins TRBV6-8 to TRBJ1-2, with TRBD1 matching 7 bases. The CDR3 is made up of 14 amino acids. From germline, CDR1 is MNHGY and CDR2 SAAAGT. With 6 bases clipped from V and 5 bases from J, the junction kept 9 bases outside the gene matches. CDR3 in DNA: TGTGCCAGCAGGCCCTCCGGGACAGATTATGGCTACACCTTC. Translating it yields CASRPSGTDYGYTF.

The chain joins TRBV5-1 to TRBJ2-7, with D possibly being TRBD1 (6 bases). Germline V gene sequence: CDR1 SGHRS, CDR2 YFSETQ. This CDR3 has 14 amino acids. The V end was cut by 6 bases, the J end by 5 bases, with 18 bases between. The CDR3 reads CASKGGDRVHEQYF. The CDR3 coding sequence is TGCGCCAGCAAAGGGGGAGACCGGGTCCACGAGCAGTACTTC. Filled out from reference TRBV5-1 and TRBJ2-7, the complete variable domain reads KAGVTQTPRYLIKTRGQQVTLSCSPISGHRSVSWYQQTPGQGLQFLFEYFSETQRNKGNFPGRFSGRQFSNSRSEMNVSTLELGDSALYLCASKGGDRVHEQYFGPGTRLTVT.